This entry concerns a single T cell receptor (beta chain). Its specificity is not known. The cohort excluded patients with autoimmune disease history or systemic immunosuppression. Sequenced by immunoSEQ multiplex PCR; TCRdb stores in-frame clones only, minus some. The table includes some 98,000 clones, over 75% detected once. CDR3 length: 15 residues. Germline V lookup: CDR1 SEHNR, CDR2 FQNEAQ (reference sequence). Trimming took off 1 base at V and 3 bases at J, with 12 bases between the two ends. The data originate from a study of OX40 agonist ivuxolimab in advanced cancers. Study-wide points: In the 0.1 to 3.0 mg/kg range, CD4+ and CD8+ blood T cells had expanded clonally by week 6. Antigens targeted by the expanded peripheral T cells were not determined. Normalized expansion of T-cell clones was also low for some nonresponders.

The sequence was collected from an adult with an advanced solid tumor such as melanoma, head and neck, liver or kidney cancer. The sequencing here drew on CD4+ or CD8+ T cells sorted from blood, taken in a trial of the OX40 agonist ivuxolimab. This chain links TRBV7-9 with TRBJ1-2; D is perhaps TRBD1 (5 bases). This CDR3 reads CASSLGRQGDYGYTF. The CDR3 nucleotides are TGTGCCAGCAGCTTAGGGAGGCAGGGCGACTATGGCTACACCTTC.